This T cell receptor (beta chain) emerged from a study of blood T cell repertoires in COVID-19. Study information: Nucleic acid was either cDNA or gDNA, and it came from T cells, B-cell-depleted T cells, or PBMCs.

Sequencing was performed with immunoSEQ multiplex PCR; in TCRdb, only in-frame clones are kept and a portion is missing. The sample holds roughly 87,000 clones; about 71% are singletons and the top ten take about 4%. This clone occurred a few times. Trimming removed 3 bases from V and 8 bases from J; junction bases left unmatched: 7. CDR1 is MNHEY, CDR2 SMNVEV, per germline (reference sequence). This CDR3 contains 14 residues. Source material: peripheral blood. The rearrangement joins TRBV27 to TRBJ1-2; TRBD1 agrees at 9 bases. This TCR came from a woman between 50 and 59 years old with acute or convalescent COVID-19. The CDR3 DNA sequence: TGTGCCAGCAGTTTTGGGACAGGGAGTCGAGGCTACACCTTC. Its protein is CASSFGTGSRGYTF.